These 31 T cell receptor beta chains originate from one sample sequenced in a study of shared clonotypes between healthy human individuals. Data came from immunoSEQ multiplex PCR; TCRdb stores just in-frame clones and leaves some out. The top ten hold around 1.2% of the sample, which has roughly 2,000,000 clones, less than 95% seen once. CD45RO-negative, CCR7-selected cells formed the naive CD8 fraction, which excluded terminally differentiated effector memory CD45RA+ cells. The specimen was naive CD8+ T cells sorted from blood. The receptors were gathered from a man aged 18 to 30 in good health.

The chain recombines TRBV30 with TRBJ2-1, with 8 nucleotides matching TRBD2. J lost 4 bases, V lost 1 base, and 6 bases had no gene match. Germline CDR1 and CDR2: GTSNPN and SVGIG (reference sequence). CDR3 length: 15 amino acids. CDR3 protein: CAWSEIGRGYNEQFF. CDR3 coding DNA: TGTGCCTGGAGTGAAATCGGGAGGGGGTACAATGAGCAGTTCTTC. Drawing the rest from reference TRBV30 and TRBJ2-1, the complete variable domain is SQTIHQWPATLVQPVGSPLSLECTVEGTSNPNLYWYRQAAGRGLQLLFYSVGIGQISSEVPQNLSASRPQDRQFILSSKKLLLSDSGFYLCAWSEIGRGYNEQFFGPGTRLTVL.

The chain carries TRBV11-1 and TRBJ2-5; 12 nucleotides match TRBD2. The germline V gene has CDR1 SGHAT and CDR2 FQDESV (reference sequence). CDR3 length: 15 amino acids. V shed 5 bases, J shed 3 bases, and the junction held 4 bases outside the gene matches. CDR3 loop: CASSTWTSGEETQYF. CDR3 nucleotides: TGTGCCAGCAGCACCTGGACTAGCGGGGAAGAGACCCAGTACTTC.

The chain is built from TRBV27 and TRBJ2-1, with 8 bases identical to TRBD2. CDR1 MNHEY and CDR2 SMNVEV come from the germline V gene (reference sequence). V was clipped by 0 bases and J by 5 bases; unmatched bases: 6. The CDR3 covers 16 residues. CDR3 loop: CASSLSSGEKDNEQFF. In nucleotides, the CDR3 is TGTGCCAGCAGTTTATCTAGCGGGGAAAAAGACAATGAGCAGTTCTTC.

CDR3 DNA sequence: TGTGCCACCAGCAGAGATCTGGACGAGACGGGAGACTACGAGCAGTACTTC. Its translation is CATSRDLDETGDYEQYF. This chain links TRBV15 with TRBJ2-7; possibly TRBD2 for D (6 bases). Trimming left V 0 bases short and J 3 bases short, with 18 bases between. Germline CDR1 LNHNV, CDR2 YYDKDF (reference sequence). CDR3 length: 17 residues.

The chain carries TRBV4-1 and TRBJ2-7; D is unclear. Germline assignment: CDR1 MGHRA and CDR2 YSYEKL. CDR3 length: 15 amino acids. Between the trimmed V and J ends, which lost 0 bases and 0 bases, there was a span of 9 bases. CDR3 DNA sequence: TGCGCCAGCAGCCAAGAGGCAGGTTACTCCTACGAGCAGTACTTC. It translates to CASSQEAGYSYEQYF.

The gene calls are TRBV5-1 and TRBJ2-7; D tentatively fits TRBD1 or TRBD2 (5 bases each). CDR3 size: 14 residues. V was cut by 4 bases and J by 6 bases, with 17 bases left in between. Germline CDR1 and CDR2: SGHRS and YFSETQ. CDR3 residues: CASSPWEQGSEQYF. For the CDR3, the DNA is TGCGCCAGCAGCCCCTGGGAGCAGGGTAGCGAGCAGTACTTC.

This chain links TRBV13 with TRBJ2-5; 7 bases match TRBD1. The length of the CDR3 is 15 residues. The V segment lost 0 bases and the J segment 3 bases; nucleotides outside the gene matches: 4. CDR1 and CDR2 from the germline V gene are PRHDT and FYEKMQ (reference sequence). CDR3 nucleotides: TGTGCCAGCAGCTTAGGGGGACAGATGAAAGAGACCCAGTACTTC. This translates into CASSLGGQMKETQYF.

The CDR3 nucleotides are TGTGCCATCAGCGCCGAGGGGAGGTCAGGGGCCAACGTCCTGACTTTC. Its translation: CAISAEGRSGANVLTF. The chain joins TRBV10-3 to TRBJ2-6, with TRBD2 as a possible D gene (6 bases). The V and J ends lost 6 bases and 4 bases respectively, with 16 bases between them. CDR1 and CDR2 (germline): ENHRY, SYGVKD. CDR3 size: 16 residues.

This sequence joins TRBV6-6 and TRBJ1-1; possibly TRBD1 for D (5 bases). V was clipped by 7 bases and J by 1 base, with 13 bases between them. The CDR3 has 14 amino acids. Looked up from germline, CDR1 is MNHNY and CDR2 is SVGAGI (reference sequence). The CDR3 loop reads CASTEGAANTEAFF. CDR3 DNA sequence: TGTGCCAGCACCGAAGGGGCAGCGAACACTGAAGCTTTCTTT.

In DNA form, the CDR3 reads TGTGCCAGCAGCCTCGCAAGATTAACAGGGGCCGACTACGAGCAGTACTTC. Encoded protein: CASSLARLTGADYEQYF. V gene TRBV7-3 combines with J gene TRBJ2-7; 7 positions match TRBD1. The germline V gene encodes CDR1 SGHTA and CDR2 FQGTGA. Unmatched junction bases numbered 16, after V lost 5 bases and J lost 3 bases. The CDR3 loop spans 17 amino acids. Filled out from reference TRBV7-3 and TRBJ2-7, the complete variable domain reads GAGVSQTPSNKVTEKGKYVELRCDPISGHTALYWYRQSLGQGPEFLIYFQGTGAADDSGLPNDRFFAVRPEGSVSTLKIQRTERGDSAVYLCASSLARLTGADYEQYFGPGTRLTVT.

The chain is built from TRBV5-1 and TRBJ1-6; D call uncertain. V gave up 4 bases and J gave up 10 bases, with 27 bases separating them. The CDR3 length is 18 residues. CDR1 and CDR2 (germline): SGHRS, YFSETQ. For the CDR3, the DNA is TGCGCCAGCAGCGATTCGGAGCCTTCGGGGTTTTCTGGCTCACCCCTCCACTTT. This codes for CASSDSEPSGFSGSPLHF.

The chain uses TRBV9 and TRBJ1-2, with D uncertain. V was pared by 6 bases and J by 3 bases, with 12 bases between. Germline V lookup: CDR1 SGDLS, CDR2 YYNGEE. The CDR3 spans 13 residues. In DNA form, the CDR3 reads TGTGCCAGCACGCCGGACTCGGACTATGGCTACACCTTC. Translation gives CASTPDSDYGYTF.

This clone appeared a single time. CDR3 amino acids: CASSLRGDYHNEQFF. The DNA of the CDR3 is TGTGCCAGCAGCTTGCGGGGGGACTATCACAATGAGCAGTTCTTC. The chain recombines TRBV7-3 with TRBJ2-1, with 8 bases matching TRBD2. The CDR3 sequence is 15 residues long. V lost 3 bases, J lost 5 bases, and 6 bases stayed unmatched. Germline lookup yields CDR1 SGHTA and CDR2 FQGTGA.

The chain links TRBV14 to TRBJ2-7; 10 nucleotides agree with TRBD1. The CDR3 sequence is 15 residues long. CDR1 and CDR2 from the germline V gene are SGHDN and FVKESK. With 4 bases clipped from V and 5 bases from J, the junction kept 8 bases outside the gene matches. In DNA, the CDR3 is TGTGCCAGCAGCCTTTATACCGGGACAGGGGACGAGCAGTACTTC. Its protein product is CASSLYTGTGDEQYF.

The V call is TRBV28, the J call TRBJ1-2, with a weak D call TRBD1 (6 bases). Germline lookup yields CDR1 MDHEN and CDR2 SYDVKM. The CDR3 has 17 residues. Trimming shortened V by 7 bases and J by 7 bases, and 28 bases separated the two germline ends. CDR3 sequence: CASTNRQGGAGVGGYTF. The CDR3 coding sequence is TGTGCCAGCACCAACCGTCAGGGAGGGGCAGGGGTTGGTGGCTACACCTTC.

V is TRBV7-9 and J is TRBJ1-4; no clear D gene. Germline values: CDR1 SEHNR, CDR2 FQNEAQ (reference sequence). V was pared by 2 bases and J by 8 bases, with 15 bases between. The CDR3 spans 15 residues. The CDR3, as DNA: TGTGCCAGCAGCTTAAGAGAACCGCTCGGAGAAAAACTGTTTTTT. This encodes CASSLREPLGEKLFF.

The V and J genes are TRBV6-1 and TRBJ1-2; D gene ambiguous. The CDR3 totals 14 residues. Germline CDR1 reads MNHNS; CDR2 reads SASEGT. The germline V and J ends were trimmed by 2 bases and 8 bases, with 15 bases remaining between them. The CDR3 coding sequence is TGTGCCAGCAGTGAAATAGGCCCGATGGCCGGCTACACCTTC. This gives the protein CASSEIGPMAGYTF.

This clone appeared once. V gene TRBV5-8 combines with J gene TRBJ2-7, with 7 bases fitting TRBD1. Trimming took 5 bases from V and 0 from J; bases not matched to a gene: 8. CDR1 is SGHTS and CDR2 is YDEGEE in the germline V gene. This CDR3 is built from 15 residues. CDR3 amino acids: CASSRIGTASYEQYF. CDR3 nucleotides: TGTGCCAGCAGTCGAATAGGGACAGCCTCCTACGAGCAGTACTTC. The whole variable domain, filled in from reference TRBV5-8 and TRBJ2-7, reads EAGVTQSPTHLIKTRGQQATLRCSPISGHTSVYWYQQALGLGLQFLLWYDEGEERNRGNFPPRFSGRQFPNYSSELNVNALELEDSALYLCASSRIGTASYEQYFGPGTRLTVT.

The J gene is TRBJ2-2, the V gene TRBV19, with D uncertain. V was trimmed by 10 bases and J by 6 bases, leaving 12 bases between them. The CDR3 length is 12 residues. CDR1 is LNHDA and CDR2 is SQIVND in the germline V gene (reference sequence). The CDR3: CAITLESGELFF. For the CDR3, the DNA is TGTGCCATAACTTTGGAGTCCGGGGAGCTGTTTTTT. Looking up the rest from reference TRBV19 and TRBJ2-2 gives the full variable domain: DGGITQSPKYLFRKEGQNVTLSCEQNLNHDAMYWYRQDPGQGLRLIYYSQIVNDFQKGDIAEGYSVSREKKESFPLTVTSAQKNPTAFYLCAITLESGELFFGEGSRLTVL.

The chain carries TRBV27 and TRBJ2-1; 10 positions match TRBD1. V was clipped by 3 bases and J by 4 bases; unmatched bases: 9. CDR3 length: 17 amino acids. CDR1 and CDR2 (germline): MNHEY, SMNVEV (reference sequence). DNA of the CDR3: TGTGCCAGCAGTTTCTCCTCCCGGGACAGGGGTTACAATGAGCAGTTCTTC. This gives the protein CASSFSSRDRGYNEQFF.

The chain carries TRBV28 and TRBJ2-7; D is unclear. V was clipped by 8 bases and J by 3 bases, with 17 bases between them. The CDR3 sequence is 14 residues long. Looked up from germline, CDR1 is MDHEN and CDR2 is SYDVKM. This CDR3 is CASVKGRMNYEQYF. The CDR3 nucleotides read TGTGCCAGCGTAAAGGGTAGGATGAACTACGAGCAGTACTTC.

This chain joins TRBV27 and TRBJ1-5; D may be TRBD1 (5 bases). Trimming stripped 0 bases from V and 6 bases from J, with 12 bases between. The CDR3 extends over 15 amino acids. Germline lookup yields CDR1 MNHEY and CDR2 SMNVEV (reference sequence). The DNA for the CDR3 is TGTGCCAGCAGTTTATCGGCAGGGTTACTTCAGCCCCAGCATTTT. Translated: CASSLSAGLLQPQHF.

This clone turned up a few times. The genes are TRBV4-1 and TRBJ1-1; no firm D call. V shed 0 bases and J shed 3 bases, with 11 bases lying between them. Per the germline V gene, CDR1 is MGHRA and CDR2 is YSYEKL. This CDR3 has 15 residues. This chain's CDR3 is CASSQDIGSYTEAFF. CDR3 nucleotide sequence: TGCGCCAGCAGCCAAGATATCGGCAGCTACACTGAAGCTTTCTTT.

This chain connects TRBV13 to TRBJ2-5; D is ambiguous. Germline loops: CDR1 PRHDT, CDR2 FYEKMQ (reference sequence). CDR3 size: 14 residues. V was shortened by 5 bases and J by 5 bases, with 15 bases between the two germline ends. The CDR3, as DNA: TGTGCCAGCAGCCCGGGTCATCTCCACGAGACCCAGTACTTC. This sequence encodes CASSPGHLHETQYF.

The J gene is TRBJ2-2, the V gene TRBV28; 10 bases agree with TRBD1. Germline V CDR1 and CDR2: MDHEN, SYDVKM. The CDR3 has 17 residues. Losses at the gene ends were 4 bases for V and 6 bases for J; bases not matched to a gene: 11. The CDR3 region is CASSCRDRGPSPGELFF. Here the CDR3 DNA reads TGTGCCAGCAGTTGCCGGGACAGGGGCCCTTCTCCCGGGGAGCTGTTTTTT.

Of note for this clone: This sample includes further DNA sequences coding for the same CDR3. V and J are TRBV5-5 and TRBJ2-7; D tentatively reads TRBD1 or TRBD2 (5 bases each). The CDR3 runs 15 residues. Trimming removed 1 base at V and 2 bases at J, with 13 bases between. Germline values: CDR1 SGHKS, CDR2 YYEKEE (reference sequence). The CDR3 protein is CASSLLAGAPYEQYF. CDR3 nucleotides: TGTGCCAGCAGCTTGTTAGCCGGGGCCCCCTACGAGCAGTACTTC.

This chain links TRBV5-1 with TRBJ2-5, with TRBD2 identical over 10 bases. V lost 0 bases and J lost 2; bases outside the gene matches: 4. This CDR3 contains 16 residues. The V gene's germline CDR1 is SGHRS and CDR2 YFSETQ. Here the CDR3 reads CASSLGLAGDQETQYF. CDR3 DNA sequence: TGCGCCAGCAGCTTGGGCCTAGCGGGGGATCAAGAGACCCAGTACTTC.

The V and J genes are TRBV4-3 and TRBJ1-2; no clear D gene. The germline gives CDR1 LGHNA, CDR2 YSLEER. Deletions cut 0 bases from V and 2 bases from J, with 10 bases between. This CDR3 has 15 residues. The CDR3 DNA sequence: TGCGCCAGCAGCCAAGATTGGGCCGGAAACTATGGCTACACCTTC. It specifies CASSQDWAGNYGYTF.

The V and J genes are TRBV4-1 and TRBJ1-5; no clear D gene. Germline assignment: CDR1 MGHRA and CDR2 YSYEKL. Trimming removed 1 base at V and 5 bases at J, with 15 bases between. The CDR3 sequence is 16 residues long. This chain's CDR3 is CASSQVVRRGDQPQHF. CDR3 nucleotide sequence: TGCGCCAGCAGCCAAGTAGTGCGTCGGGGTGATCAGCCCCAGCATTTT.

V gene TRBV11-2 combines with J gene TRBJ2-7; no clear D. Germline V gene sequence: CDR1 SGHAT, CDR2 FQNNGV. Trimming removed 1 base at V and 2 bases at J, with 9 bases between. This CDR3 contains 14 residues. The CDR3 sequence is CASSLGASAYEQYF. In DNA form, the CDR3 reads TGTGCCAGCAGCTTAGGGGCATCGGCCTACGAGCAGTACTTC. Combining the CDR3 with reference TRBV11-2 and TRBJ2-7 gives the whole variable domain EAGVAQSPRYKIIEKRQSVAFWCNPISGHATLYWYQQILGQGPKLLIQFQNNGVVDDSQLPKDRFSAERLKGVDSTLKIQPAKLEDSAVYLCASSLGASAYEQYFGPGTRLTVT.

The V call is TRBV6-1, the J call TRBJ2-5; D may correspond to TRBD1 or TRBD2 (5 bases each). The CDR3 totals 15 residues. V shed 4 bases and J shed 2 bases, with 14 bases lying between them. CDR1 and CDR2 from the germline V gene are MNHNS and SASEGT. The CDR3 loop reads CASSGDRGGQETQYF. DNA of the CDR3: TGTGCCAGCAGTGGGGACCGGGGCGGACAAGAGACCCAGTACTTC.